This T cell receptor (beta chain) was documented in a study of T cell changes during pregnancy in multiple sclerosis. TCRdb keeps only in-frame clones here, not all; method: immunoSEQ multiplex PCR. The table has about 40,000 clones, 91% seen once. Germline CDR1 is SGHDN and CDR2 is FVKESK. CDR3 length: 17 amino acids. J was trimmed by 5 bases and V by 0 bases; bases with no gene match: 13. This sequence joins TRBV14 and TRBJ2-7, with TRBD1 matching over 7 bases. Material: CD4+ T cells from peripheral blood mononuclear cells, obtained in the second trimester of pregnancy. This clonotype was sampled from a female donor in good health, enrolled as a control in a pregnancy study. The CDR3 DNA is TGTGCCAGCAGCCAAGACGGGTACAACAGGGGCTTGAACGAGCAGTACTTC. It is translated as CASSQDGYNRGLNEQYF. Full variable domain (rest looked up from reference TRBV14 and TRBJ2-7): EAGVTQFPSHSVIEKGQTVTLRCDPISGHDNLYWYRRVMGKEIKFLLHFVKESKQDESGMPNNRFLAERTGGTYSTLKVQPAELEDSGVYFCASSQDGYNRGLNEQYFGPGTRLTVT.